Sequencing of this T cell receptor beta chain was carried out in a study of post-analysis software for immune sequencing data. Study background: The patients showed relapsing-remitting, secondary progressive and progressive-relapsing multiple sclerosis courses.

Study findings and constraints: Multiple sclerosis was associated with a significant reduction in normalized Chao1 diversity relative to controls. TRBV5-6, TRBV5-1 and TRBV20-1 belonged to a set of five TRBV segments that were more frequent in patients than controls.

With regard to this clonotype: Its antigen is as yet unknown.

Each TCR beta cDNA library carried unique molecular identifiers. Input of about 0.9 to 10 million T cells yielded 450,000 to 550,000 cDNA molecules. TCRdb analysed the PCR reads with MiXCR anew, one entry per CDR3 protein. The top ten hold around 11% of the sample, which has around 700,000 distinct CDR3 sequences, approximately 60% seen once. The CDR3 has 17 residues. The V gene's germline CDR1 is MNHEY and CDR2 SVGEGT. V was trimmed by 5 bases and J by 9 bases, leaving 26 bases between them. The V and J genes are TRBV6-2 or TRBV6-3 and TRBJ2-1; TRBD2 is a possible D gene (5 bases). Sequencing was carried out using blood. This receptor was taken from a girl between 2 and 10 years old with multiple sclerosis. CDR3 amino acids: CASSPLVLATFGTEQFF. The CDR3 DNA is TGTGCCAGCAGTCCCCTGGTCCTAGCAACCTTCGGTACTGAGCAGTTCTTC.